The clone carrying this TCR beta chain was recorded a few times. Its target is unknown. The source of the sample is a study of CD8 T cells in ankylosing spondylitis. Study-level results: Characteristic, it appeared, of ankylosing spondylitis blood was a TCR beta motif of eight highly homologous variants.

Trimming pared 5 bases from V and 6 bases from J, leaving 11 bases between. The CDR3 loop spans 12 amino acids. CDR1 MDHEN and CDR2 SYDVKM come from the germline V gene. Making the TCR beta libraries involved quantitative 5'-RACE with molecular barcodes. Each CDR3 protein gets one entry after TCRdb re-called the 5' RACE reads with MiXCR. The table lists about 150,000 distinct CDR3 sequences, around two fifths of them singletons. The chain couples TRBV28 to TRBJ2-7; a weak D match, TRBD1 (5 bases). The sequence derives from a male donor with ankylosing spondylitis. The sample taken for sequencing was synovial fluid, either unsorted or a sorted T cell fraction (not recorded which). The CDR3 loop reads CASSRTRTEQYF. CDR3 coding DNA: TGTGCCAGCAGTCGGACACGTACCGAGCAGTACTTC.